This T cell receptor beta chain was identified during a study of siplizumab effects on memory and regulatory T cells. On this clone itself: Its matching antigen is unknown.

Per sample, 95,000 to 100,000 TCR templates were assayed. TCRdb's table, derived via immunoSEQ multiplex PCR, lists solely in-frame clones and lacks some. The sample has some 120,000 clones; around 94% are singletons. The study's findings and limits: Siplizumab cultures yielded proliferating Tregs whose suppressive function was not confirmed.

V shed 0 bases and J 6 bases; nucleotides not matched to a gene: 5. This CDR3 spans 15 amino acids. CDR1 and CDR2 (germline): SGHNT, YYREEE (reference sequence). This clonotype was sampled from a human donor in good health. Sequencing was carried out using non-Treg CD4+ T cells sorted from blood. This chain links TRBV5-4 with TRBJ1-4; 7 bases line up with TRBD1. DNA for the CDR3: TGTGCCAGCAGCTTGGGGGGACAGAAATATGAAAAACTGTTTTTT. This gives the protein CASSLGGQKYEKLFF.